This TCR beta chain was observed in a study of cytomegalovirus exposure and HLA in healthy donors. Primers: 60 Vbeta forward and 13 Jbeta reverse. Repertoires were generated with immunoSEQ multiplex PCR, while TCRdb's copy carries only in-frame clones and drops some. The top ten clones hold less than 3.5% of a sample with 200,000 to 250,000 clones, over 75% of them seen once. V was clipped by 6 bases and J by 5 bases; unmatched bases: 4. The germline V gene has CDR1 MNHNS and CDR2 SASEGT. The CDR3 covers 12 residues. This TCR came from a woman aged 30 to 39 in good health and CMV-seronegative. Sequenced: PBMCs. The gene calls are TRBV6-1 and TRBJ2-7; the match to TRBD1 covers 7 bases. The CDR3 bases are TGTGCCAGCAGCGCCACAGGGGACGAGCAGTACTTC. Amino acids: CASSATGDEQYF.